A single T cell receptor (beta chain) is shown here with its context. This clonotype came up many times. Its cognate antigen has yet to be identified. Base qualities were left out, and no much larger clone turns up one base away. Per the germline V gene (reference sequence), SEHNR is the CDR1 and FQNEAQ is the CDR2. V is pared back by 4 bases and J by 4 bases, with 11 bases lying between the germline termini. Taken from cysteine to phenylalanine, the CDR3 has 14 residues. The CDR3 DNA has 42 bases and is translated from base 1. Libraries were built with RACE. For sequencing, a NextSeq 500 was employed. During library preparation, unique molecular identifiers were attached to individual cDNA molecules so that TCRs could be counted in a quantitative, reproducible way. Both TCR alpha and TCR beta chains were sequenced from each blood RNA sample. For the original study's pipeline: A median of around 100,000 TCRs per sample was observed, with a range of roughly 23,224 to 750,000. V, J and CDR3 annotation of the TCR reads was performed with the Decombinator software suite. For the PS versus PT1 abundance plots, all samples were subsampled to the same number of TCRs (28,000). TCRs were defined as expanded if absent before sensitization and observed at least eight times at the 2-week time point. TCRdb reworked the public reads: Q25 trimming with fastp, MiXCR clone assembly, productive beta chains retained. Each entry merges the rows of one CDR3 protein and shows their most common DNA and genes. TCRdb, not the authors, supplied the V and J calls. The sample table records fewer than 350,000 distinct CDR3 sequences; approximately 7.5% of these occur just once. The top ten constitute 0.9% to 1.5% of the sample.

The record originates from a study of human T cells and chemical hapten exposure (TCRdb year 2021). Background on the whole study: For sensitization, 2% DPC in acetone was applied to a roughly 2 cm by roughly 2 cm area of upper inner arm skin. Throughout the approximately 25-week study period, patients were also given weekly therapeutic DPC doses on the scalp. Patch testing was performed on the upper back with Finn chambers containing 0.01% DPC, and the patch tests were scored after 6 days according to International Contact Dermatitis Research Group standards. Most of the patients in the cohort were female, and the cohort covered alopecia areata with under or over 50% scalp involvement, alopecia totalis and alopecia universalis. Libraries were pooled for sequencing, and per-sample TCR yields varied mainly because of small differences in library volumes within the pool. In alopecia patients, the study followed how the peripheral blood TCR repertoire changed in vivo over primary and secondary sensitization to diphenylcyclopropenone (DPC), a hapten. Blood was sampled from patients pre-sensitization (week 0) and at 2, 6 and about 24 weeks after DPC sensitization. Around 30 alopecia patients provided blood for TCR sequencing at one to four time points (pre-sensitization, 2, 6 and 24 weeks). What the research found in general, with its limitations: Patch test score correlated positively with the number of PT1 expanded TCRs, reaching significance at thresholds 8, 16 and 32 but not at 4. Repeated subsampling changed both the strength of the expansion versus patch-test correlation and the threshold at which the correlation became significant. Alopecia, a presumed autoimmune disease, was present in all patients, so the immune response of the patients might differ from that of healthy individuals. Expanded TCRs formed significantly more large CDR3 similarity clusters than pre-sensitization or healthy control sets, consistent with antigen-driven responses. No change with DPC sensitization was found in the number of TCRs above 1 in 1000 frequency, and no evidence of global repertoire structure alterations was found.

In light of the paper, this sample's time point label describes: pre-sensitization, week 0. The sample's treatment or condition label, decoded: therapeutic diphenylcyclopropenone sensitization with weekly scalp DPC. At each patch-test visit, blood was drawn before the patch test was applied. Patients were considered eligible if aged 18 to 70, diagnosed with alopecia and deemed suitable for DPC therapy, and patients were excluded if pregnant. Total RNA was isolated from unfractionated whole blood collected in Tempus Blood RNA tubes. Recombination connected TRBV7-9 to TRBJ1-5, with the D gene too uncertain to name. This clonotype originated in a man aged 18 to 35 with alopecia areata. Some clones in this sample may be carry-over from other donors' samples. The starting material was whole blood, obtained in connection with sensitization to the hapten diphenylcyclopropenone (DPC). The CDR3 in this case is CASSYDTLNQPQHF. The DNA reads as follows: TGTGCCAGCAGCTACGACACACTAAATCAGCCCCAGCATTTT. Here the CDR3 is joined to the reference TRBV7-9 and TRBJ1-5 genes, and the full variable domain is: DTGVSQNPRHKITKRGQNVTFRCDPISEHNRLYWYRQTLGQGPEFLTYFQNEAQLEKSRLLSDRFSAERPKGSFSTLEIQRTEQGDSAMYLCASSYDTLNQPQHFGDGTRLSIL.